This passage covers 21 T cell receptor beta chains from one sample sequenced in a study of blood T cell repertoires in COVID-19. TCRdb's copy holds only in-frame clones and misses some; the assay was immunoSEQ multiplex PCR. The table has 30,000 to 40,000 clones, around 83% seen once. The sample comprised peripheral blood. The receptors derive from a human donor in a cohort sampled during active COVID-19.

The table lists this clone with a count of one. V usage is TRBV6-1 and J usage is TRBJ1-6; D ambiguous. CDR1 is MNHNS, CDR2 SASEGT, per germline. The CDR3 loop spans 14 amino acids. Trimming left V 2 bases short and J 9 bases short, with 11 bases between. The CDR3 DNA is TGTGCCAGCAGTGAAAGGACGGGAACTTCACCCCTCCACTTT. Protein: CASSERTGTSPLHF.

This sequence joins TRBV18 and TRBJ2-7, with 9 positions matching TRBD1. Germline-derived CDR1 and CDR2 are KGHSH and LQKENI. The trim removed 0 bases at V and 6 bases at J, leaving 9 bases unmatched. This CDR3 is 16 amino acids long. CDR3 sequence: CASSPPQGQGSVEQYF. In nucleotides, the CDR3 is TGTGCCAGCTCACCACCCCAGGGACAGGGATCGGTCGAGCAGTACTTC.

The chain carries TRBV3-1 (or the pseudogene TRBV3-2) and TRBJ2-3; D not resolved. Trimming removed 1 base at V and 6 bases at J, with 11 bases between. Germline V lookup: CDR1 LGHDT, CDR2 YNNKEL (reference sequence). The CDR3 runs to 14 residues. The CDR3 protein is CASSQGTQSDTQYF. DNA of the CDR3: TGTGCCAGCAGCCAAGGTACCCAGTCGGATACGCAGTATTTT.

This clone was seen once. The rearrangement uses TRBV19 and TRBJ2-5, with D possibly TRBD2 on 5 matching bases. The germline gives CDR1 LNHDA, CDR2 SQIVND (reference sequence). V gave up 4 bases and J gave up 0 bases, with 6 bases separating them. The CDR3 loop spans 13 amino acids. The CDR3 sequence is CASSTSNQETQYF. CDR3 sequence (DNA): TGTGCCAGTAGTACTAGCAACCAAGAGACCCAGTACTTC.

The rearrangement links TRBV9 to TRBJ2-5; 7 positions match TRBD2. V trimming: 3 bases; J trimming: 5 bases; junction bases outside the gene matches: 7. Germline V gene data show CDR1 as SGDLS and CDR2 as YYNGEE. The CDR3 is 14 amino acids. CDR3 nucleotides: TGTGCCAGCAGCGGCGGACTAGTGGGGGAGACCCAGTACTTC. Protein product: CASSGGLVGETQYF.

V is TRBV7-2 and J is TRBJ2-7; D remains ambiguous. Germline V gene data show CDR1 as SGHTA and CDR2 as FQGNSA. CDR3 size: 12 residues. V was cut by 5 bases and J by 0 bases, with 5 bases left in between. CDR3 in amino acids: CASSPSSYEQYF. The CDR3 DNA reads TGTGCCAGCAGCCCGAGCTCCTACGAGCAGTACTTC.

The gene calls are TRBV3-1 (or the pseudogene TRBV3-2) and TRBJ2-3, with D possibly TRBD1 on 5 matching bases. CDR1 is LGHDT, CDR2 YNNKEL, per germline (reference sequence). This CDR3 contains 15 residues. V lost 1 base, J lost 0 bases, and 8 bases lay in between. DNA for the CDR3: TGTGCCAGCAGCCAAGGTACAGGCAGCACAGATACGCAGTATTTT. Its protein is CASSQGTGSTDTQYF.

V usage is TRBV6-5 and J usage is TRBJ1-4; 8 bases are shared with TRBD1. The CDR3 runs to 13 residues. The junction had 6 bases not matched to a gene; V was cut back by 7 bases and J by 8 bases. Germline values: CDR1 MNHEY, CDR2 SVGAGI. DNA of the CDR3: TGTGCCAGCATGGACAGGGCTTGGGAAAAACTGTTTTTT. This gives the protein CASMDRAWEKLFF.

The chain links TRBV6-6 to TRBJ1-5; perhaps TRBD1 as D (5 bases). V lost 6 bases and J lost 0, with 9 bases in between. Germline CDR1 is MNHNY and CDR2 is SVGAGI (reference sequence). The CDR3 contains 14 residues. CDR3 sequence: CASSGGVSNQPQHF. CDR3 coding DNA: TGTGCCAGCAGCGGGGGAGTTAGCAATCAGCCCCAGCATTTT.

V and J are TRBV18 and TRBJ1-4; tentatively, D is TRBD1 (6 bases). This CDR3 comprises 14 residues. The germline gives CDR1 KGHSH, CDR2 LQKENI. V dropped 1 base and J dropped 8 bases, with 11 bases sitting between them. The DNA for the CDR3 is TGTGCCAGCTCACCACTGGGGGCAGGAGAAAAACTGTTTTTT. It specifies CASSPLGAGEKLFF.

This clone was detected only a few times. The rearrangement uses TRBV29-1 and TRBJ2-5; tentative D call: TRBD2 (7 bases). The CDR3 spans 13 residues. CDR1 and CDR2 from the germline V gene are SQVTM and ANQGSEA. With 7 bases removed from V and 5 bases from J, the gap between germline ends came to 17 bases. CDR3 sequence: CSARRGGRETQYF. In DNA, the CDR3 is TGCAGCGCCAGAAGGGGGGGCAGGGAGACCCAGTACTTC.

The gene calls are TRBV5-1 and TRBJ1-4; 9 nucleotides match TRBD1. This CDR3 has 13 amino acids. Germline V gives CDR1 SGHRS, CDR2 YFSETQ. Losses at the gene ends were 4 bases for V and 8 bases for J; bases not matched to a gene: 3. The CDR3 DNA sequence: TGCGCCAGCAGCCCGGGACAGGGCGAAAAACTGTTTTTT. It codes for CASSPGQGEKLFF.

V gene TRBV5-4 combines with J gene TRBJ2-5, with TRBD1 matching 8 bases. CDR3 size: 13 residues. Germline-derived CDR1 and CDR2 are SGHNT and YYREEE (reference sequence). V lost 7 bases, J lost 5 bases, and 7 bases stayed unmatched. CDR3 sequence reads: CASRRGLGETQYF. CDR3 in DNA: TGTGCCAGCCGCAGGGGGCTTGGGGAGACCCAGTACTTC.

This clone was detected only a few times. The chain has TRBV2 and TRBJ1-2; 7 positions agree with TRBD1. The germline gives CDR1 SNHLY, CDR2 FYNNEI. With V trimmed by 2 bases and J by 0 bases, 6 bases remained unmatched. The CDR3 runs to 16 residues. CDR3 loop: CASSEPRGSTNYGYTF. CDR3 DNA: TGTGCCAGCAGTGAACCCAGGGGGTCCACTAACTATGGCTACACCTTC.

This clone was found once. The J gene is TRBJ2-2, the V gene TRBV9, with TRBD2 matching 8 bases. This CDR3 comprises 16 residues. The V gene's germline CDR1 is SGDLS and CDR2 YYNGEE. V lost 1 base to trimming and J lost 1 base; unmatched junction nucleotides: 3. CDR3 in amino acids: CASSVSLAGNTGELFF. DNA for the CDR3: TGTGCCAGCAGCGTATCTCTAGCGGGGAACACCGGGGAGCTGTTTTTT.

V usage is TRBV5-1 and J usage is TRBJ2-1; 16 bases align to TRBD2. CDR3 length equals 16 residues. The germline V gene has CDR1 SGHRS and CDR2 YFSETQ. After removal of 4 bases from V and 9 bases from J, the junction contained 7 bases not matched to a gene. CDR3 DNA sequence: TGCGCCAGCAGCCCCGGGACTAGCGGGGGGGCCGGTGAGCAGTTCTTC. Encoded protein: CASSPGTSGGAGEQFF.

This sequence joins TRBV9 and TRBJ2-2, with TRBD2 identical over 8 bases. V lost 0 bases, J lost 6 bases, and 7 bases stayed unmatched. This CDR3 is built from 16 residues. Germline assignment: CDR1 SGDLS and CDR2 YYNGEE. The CDR3 sequence is CASSVVVAGGPGELFF. The CDR3 nucleotides read TGTGCCAGCAGCGTAGTCGTCGCGGGGGGTCCCGGGGAGCTGTTTTTT.

This chain's CDR3 is CASSLLGSGGYNEQFF. In DNA, the CDR3 is TGTGCCAGCAGCTTATTGGGTAGCGGGGGCTACAATGAGCAGTTCTTC. This sequence joins TRBV7-9 and TRBJ2-1; 9 bases match TRBD2. Per germline, CDR1 SEHNR and CDR2 FQNEAQ (reference sequence). V dropped 2 bases and J dropped 3; count of bases not matched to a gene: 5. The CDR3 loop spans 16 amino acids.

The rearrangement links TRBV19 to TRBJ1-6; D is unresolved. The CDR3 has 13 residues. The germline CDR1 and CDR2 sequences are LNHDA and SQIVND (reference sequence). Trimming pared 3 bases from V and 7 bases from J, leaving 7 bases between. In nucleotides, the CDR3 is TGTGCCAGTAGTATGGGCAAGAATTCACCCCTCCACTTT. This gives the protein CASSMGKNSPLHF.

This clone was found once. V and J are TRBV18 and TRBJ2-2; TRBD1 aligns across 8 bases. The CDR3 sequence is 18 residues long. Germline V gene sequence: CDR1 KGHSH, CDR2 LQKENI. The ends lost 2 bases at V and 4 bases at J; junction bases unmatched: 12. CDR3 coding DNA: TGTGCCAGCTCACCAAAGAAAATTGGACAGGGATCCACCGGGGAGCTGTTTTTT. This translates into CASSPKKIGQGSTGELFF. The entire variable domain, with the rest obtained from reference TRBV18 and TRBJ2-2, is as follows: NAGVMQNPRHLVRRRGQEARLRCSPMKGHSHVYWYRQLPEEGLKFMVYLQKENIIDESGMPKERFSAEFPKEGPSILRIQQVVRGDSAAYFCASSPKKIGQGSTGELFFGEGSRLTVL.

The chain couples TRBV6-5 to TRBJ1-6; D not resolved. V was clipped by 7 bases and J by 5 bases, with 9 bases between them. The CDR3 spans 13 residues. The germline V gene has CDR1 MNHEY and CDR2 SVGAGI. The CDR3 loop is CASNRENNSPLHF. DNA of the CDR3: TGTGCCAGCAACCGGGAGAATAATTCACCCCTCCACTTT.